This TCR beta chain emerged from a study of Graves' ophthalmopathy and Graves' hyperthyroidism (dated by TCRdb to 2017 to 2018). In terms of the full investigation: Peripheral blood was collected before any treatment was given, at the time of initial diagnosis. TCR beta repertoire signatures were used to distinguish Graves' ophthalmopathy from Graves' hyperthyroidism and to predict progression to ophthalmopathy. In total, under 150 blood samples were TCR-sequenced: 40 to 45 ophthalmopathy, under 85 hyperthyroidism and about 17 hyperthyroidism-to-ophthalmopathy patients. To explore V-J signatures that separate ophthalmopathy from hyperthyroidism, a discovery set of 95 to 100 patients was enrolled, consisting of 40 to 45 with ophthalmopathy and about 60 with stable hyperthyroidism. The independent validation cohort included approximately 19 hyperthyroidism patients plus 17 patients who later progressed from hyperthyroidism to ophthalmopathy. In over 5 hyperthyroidism patients, the T-cell repertoires found in thyroid tissue were compared with those found in blood. After sampling, hyperthyroidism patients received methimazole starting at 30 mg daily, and ophthalmopathy patients received high-dose intravenous methylprednisolone. The full study reports these points: Most expanded thyroid clonotypes with a frequency above 0.001 also appeared in blood, which suggests that blood repertoires may reflect the immune response in the thyroid. In validation, the model predicted ophthalmopathy progression with more than 55% sensitivity and 72% to 80% specificity; eleven to twelve predicted patients were CT-confirmed with GO in a median of 6.5 months. Sample size was not statistically predetermined, and group allocation was not concealed from the investigators. In cross-validation, the 13-signature model distinguished ophthalmopathy from stable hyperthyroidism with more than 85% sensitivity and 81% to 82% specificity, while in the test set the corresponding values were approximately 79% and 70%.

This clonotype was seen repeatedly, ten times or more. What antigen it recognizes has not been identified. Base qualities are not at hand, and no much larger clone is one base apart. For repertoire sequencing, the TCR beta CDR3 regions were amplified from RNA transcripts. The first round of RT-PCR was done with HTBI primers and the Qiagen OneStep RT-PCR kit, and was followed by a second round of multiplex PCR, then size selection and purification. Libraries were sequenced paired-end with 100 bp reads on an Illumina HiSeq2000. As for how the authors treated the data: Reads were processed with SOAPnuke, discarding reads with adapters, uncalled bases, mean Phred below 15, or no exact constant-primer or identifier match. High-quality paired reads were merged with COPE v1.2.5. Each unique nucleotide sequence was defined as a clonotype, and clonotypes were aligned to IMGT TRB V, D and J references with MiTCR v1.1. Only V-J combinations with frequency above 0.0001 were analysed, covering around 99% of repertoires. For each V-J combination, a TCR clonal expansion and chaos score was defined as the ratio of F50 clonal expansion to chaos observed in the TCRdist matrix. Features were reduced by Welch's t-statistics and random forest to around 13 V-J combinations, which fed a naive Bayes classifier. Thyroid-blood repertoire similarity was quantified with the Morisita-Horn index. Using fastp trimming at Q25 and MiXCR clonotype assembly, TCRdb reanalyzed the public sequencing data and kept in-frame beta chains. Merged by CDR3 protein, the rows form single entries marked with the most common genes and DNA. TCRdb, not the authors, supplied the V and J calls. The sample table shows about 640,000 distinct CDR3 sequences, and just over 40% are seen once. The ten biggest clones cover under 3.5% of the sample.

Ophthalmopathy patients had moderately to severely active disease, Clinical Activity Score of at least 3, NOSPECS grade of at least 4, and disease duration under 3 months. Patients were excluded if they had other autoimmune diseases, uncontrolled infections, pregnancy or lactation. Diagnosis relied on clinical symptoms, serum thyroxine, TRAb, thyroid ultrasound and orbital computed tomography. PBMCs were isolated from 7.5 to 10 ml of fresh peripheral blood by Ficoll-Paque density gradient centrifugation. Trizol reagent was used to extract the total RNA, and its quality was then checked on an Agilent 2100 Bioanalyzer. Per the germline V gene, LGHNA is the CDR1 and YNFKEQ is the CDR2. Trimming costs V 1 base and J 7 bases, and their ends lie 4 bases apart. The CDR3 starts with the cysteine, ends with the phenylalanine, and has 12 residues. Only the CDR3 DNA stays, 36 bases, in frame from base 1.

Recombination linked TRBV4-2 to TRBJ1-4; no confident D gene assignment can be made. The material sequenced was peripheral blood. This TCR came from an adult man with Graves' ophthalmopathy. The sequenced DNA: TGTGCCAGCAGCCAAGTTTCTGAAAAACTGTTTTTT. It is translated as CASSQVSEKLFF.